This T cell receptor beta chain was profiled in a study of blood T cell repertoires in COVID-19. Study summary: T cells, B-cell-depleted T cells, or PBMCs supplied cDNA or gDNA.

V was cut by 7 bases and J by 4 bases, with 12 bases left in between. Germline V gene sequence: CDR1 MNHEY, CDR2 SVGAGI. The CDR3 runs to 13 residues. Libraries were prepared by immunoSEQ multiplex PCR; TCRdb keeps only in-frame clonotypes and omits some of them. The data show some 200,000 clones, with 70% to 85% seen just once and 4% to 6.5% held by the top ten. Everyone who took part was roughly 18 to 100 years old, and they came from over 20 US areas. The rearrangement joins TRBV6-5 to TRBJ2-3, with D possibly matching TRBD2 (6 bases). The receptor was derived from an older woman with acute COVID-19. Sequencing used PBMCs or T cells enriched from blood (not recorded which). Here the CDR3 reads CASTVGTSDTQYF. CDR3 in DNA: TGTGCCAGCACCGTAGGGACTTCAGATACGCAGTATTTT.